Listed below are T cell receptor beta chains from one sample, sequenced in a study of T cell responses to AZD1222 COVID-19 vaccine. Profiled with immunoSEQ multiplex PCR; TCRdb holds only in-frame clones, not every one. Of 25,000 to 35,000 clones in the sample, 75% to 90% were seen once. Here the sequenced sample was peripheral blood, taken on day 0 of AZD1222 vaccination. The origin of the receptors is an adult in good health. CDR3s include the opening cysteine and the closing phenylalanine or tryptophan. A D gene is named only where the DNA matches it firmly. A clone size is listed for some rows: how often the clone was seen (once, few, many), or a class if it is expanded.

d_gene: -
abundance: -
v_gene: TRBV18
j_gene: TRBJ2-1
CDR3aa: CASSPSTYNEQFF
CDR3nt: TGTGCCAGCTCACCATCCACCTACAATGAGCAGTTCTTC

d_gene: -
abundance: -
v_gene: TRBV19
j_gene: TRBJ2-7
CDR3aa: CASRDRGSGTSIYEQYF
CDR3nt: TGTGCCAGTAGGGACAGGGGATCCGGGACTAGCATCTACGAGCAGTACTTC

d_gene: -
abundance: once
v_gene: TRBV10-1
j_gene: TRBJ2-1
CDR3aa: CASSGENEQFF
CDR3nt: TGCGCCAGCAGTGGAGAAAATGAGCAGTTCTTC

d_gene: TRBD1
abundance: -
v_gene: TRBV4-1
j_gene: TRBJ1-3
CDR3aa: CASSQAGLRQGDSGNTIYF
CDR3nt: TGCGCCAGCAGCCAAGCGGGACTGCGACAGGGAGATTCTGGAAACACCATATATTTT

d_gene: -
abundance: -
v_gene: TRBV15
j_gene: TRBJ2-1
CDR3aa: CATSRSDWEQFF
CDR3nt: TGTGCCACCAGCAGATCAGATTGGGAGCAGTTCTTC

d_gene: TRBD1
abundance: -
v_gene: TRBV20-1
j_gene: TRBJ1-1
CDR3aa: CSASKGQTNTEAFF
CDR3nt: TGCAGTGCTAGTAAGGGACAGACAAACACTGAAGCTTTCTTT

d_gene: -
abundance: -
v_gene: TRBV6-5
j_gene: TRBJ1-6
CDR3aa: CASRTERNSPLHF
CDR3nt: TGTGCCAGCAGAACAGAGAGAAATTCACCCCTCCACTTT

d_gene: -
abundance: -
v_gene: TRBV10-1
j_gene: TRBJ2-3
CDR3aa: CASGDKPPAVRDTQYF
CDR3nt: TGCGCCAGCGGAGACAAGCCGCCGGCCGTCAGGGATACGCAGTATTTT

d_gene: -
abundance: -
v_gene: TRBV21-1
j_gene: TRBJ2-1
CDR3aa: CASSAGTSGRGASYNEQFF
CDR3nt: TGTGCCAGCAGCGCCGGGACTAGCGGGAGGGGCGCCTCCTACAATGAGCAGTTCTTC

d_gene: -
abundance: -
v_gene: TRBV6-2/TRBV6-3
j_gene: TRBJ1-5
CDR3aa: CASSQPWKDRNQPQHF
CDR3nt: TGTGCCAGCAGTCAACCTTGGAAGGATCGGAATCAGCCCCAGCATTTT

d_gene: -
abundance: -
v_gene: TRBV5-1
j_gene: TRBJ1-2
CDR3aa: CASSPKELSTYTF
CDR3nt: TGCGCCAGCAGCCCGAAGGAGCTTTCAACCTACACCTTC

d_gene: -
abundance: -
v_gene: TRBV3-1/TRBV3-2
j_gene: TRBJ1-1
CDR3aa: CASSGWGRMNTEAFF
CDR3nt: TGTGCCAGCAGCGGATGGGGACGGATGAACACTGAAGCTTTCTTT

d_gene: -
abundance: few
v_gene: TRBV5-1
j_gene: TRBJ2-7
CDR3aa: CASSPDTRYEQYF
CDR3nt: TGCGCCAGCAGCCCGGACACACGGTACGAGCAGTACTTC

d_gene: -
abundance: few
v_gene: TRBV15
j_gene: TRBJ1-2
CDR3aa: CATSRWAGNYGYTF
CDR3nt: TGTGCCACCAGCAGGTGGGCAGGGAACTATGGCTACACCTTC

d_gene: TRBD2
abundance: -
v_gene: TRBV18
j_gene: TRBJ2-2
CDR3aa: CASSPGLAGVVGELFF
CDR3nt: TGTGCCAGCTCACCGGGACTAGCGGGAGTAGTCGGGGAGCTGTTTTTT

d_gene: TRBD1
abundance: once
v_gene: TRBV5-8
j_gene: TRBJ2-2
CDR3aa: CASSPRGQGATGELFF
CDR3nt: TGTGCCAGCAGCCCCCGCGGCCAGGGGGCAACCGGGGAGCTGTTTTTT

d_gene: TRBD2
abundance: -
v_gene: TRBV19
j_gene: TRBJ2-1
CDR3aa: CASNRLAGDLSYNEQFF
CDR3nt: TGTGCCAGTAATCGCCTAGCGGGAGATTTATCCTACAATGAGCAGTTCTTC

d_gene: TRBD2
abundance: -
v_gene: TRBV10-3
j_gene: TRBJ2-2
CDR3aa: CATQAGVKTGELFF
CDR3nt: TGTGCCACCCAAGCGGGAGTAAAGACCGGGGAGCTGTTTTTT

d_gene: TRBD2
abundance: -
v_gene: TRBV4-2
j_gene: TRBJ2-1
CDR3aa: CASSQDPLADNEQFF
CDR3nt: TGTGCCAGCAGCCAAGATCCCCTAGCGGACAATGAGCAGTTCTTC

d_gene: -
abundance: once
v_gene: TRBV27
j_gene: TRBJ2-7
CDR3aa: CASAHSYEQYF
CDR3nt: TGTGCCAGCGCCCATAGCTACGAGCAGTACTTC

d_gene: -
abundance: few
v_gene: TRBV6-6
j_gene: TRBJ2-7
CDR3aa: CASSYSIGADYEQYF
CDR3nt: TGTGCCAGCAGTTACTCGATAGGGGCGGACTACGAGCAGTACTTC

d_gene: TRBD1
abundance: -
v_gene: TRBV10-1
j_gene: TRBJ1-5
CDR3aa: CASSEFQGAAAWPQHF
CDR3nt: TGCGCCAGCAGTGAGTTCCAGGGGGCCGCGGCGTGGCCCCAGCATTTT

d_gene: -
abundance: -
v_gene: TRBV5-1
j_gene: TRBJ2-1
CDR3aa: CASSLGGPGDEQFF
CDR3nt: TGCGCCAGCAGCTTGGGAGGGCCCGGGGATGAGCAGTTCTTC

d_gene: -
abundance: -
v_gene: TRBV7-2
j_gene: TRBJ2-7
CDR3aa: CASSLVVEREQYF
CDR3nt: TGTGCCAGCAGCTTGGTAGTGGAGCGGGAGCAGTACTTC

d_gene: -
abundance: -
v_gene: TRBV7-9
j_gene: TRBJ2-1
CDR3aa: CASSPGEGARNEQFF
CDR3nt: TGTGCCAGCAGCCCAGGGGAGGGGGCTAGGAATGAGCAGTTCTTC

d_gene: -
abundance: -
v_gene: TRBV28
j_gene: TRBJ1-3
CDR3aa: CASSLYWDMAFSSGNTIYF
CDR3nt: TGTGCCAGCAGTTTATATTGGGACATGGCCTTCAGCTCTGGAAACACCATATATTTT

d_gene: TRBD1
abundance: -
v_gene: TRBV28
j_gene: TRBJ1-2
CDR3aa: CASRKDRAVRYGYTF
CDR3nt: TGTGCCAGCAGAAAGGACAGGGCGGTCCGGTATGGCTACACCTTC

d_gene: -
abundance: -
v_gene: TRBV2
j_gene: TRBJ1-4
CDR3aa: CASSEGGEKLFF
CDR3nt: TGTGCCAGCAGTGAAGGTGGTGAAAAACTGTTTTTT

d_gene: -
abundance: -
v_gene: TRBV15
j_gene: TRBJ1-2
CDR3aa: CATSREEVANYGYTF
CDR3nt: TGTGCCACCAGCAGGGAGGAAGTGGCTAACTATGGCTACACCTTC

d_gene: -
abundance: -
v_gene: TRBV30
j_gene: TRBJ1-2
CDR3aa: CAWSVRSIGVIHGYTF
CDR3nt: TGTGCCTGGAGTGTACGTTCGATAGGGGTTATTCATGGCTACACCTTC